This T cell receptor (beta chain) derives from a study of cytomegalovirus exposure and HLA in healthy donors. The study's findings and limits: It has been reported that TCR beta sequences accurately predicted the HLA-A and HLA-B alleles of most subjects.

From germline, CDR1 is SGHDN and CDR2 FVKESK. The ends were cut back, 3 bases at V and 10 bases at J, with 16 bases in the middle. The CDR3 spans 15 residues. This clone was seen a few times. Its specificity is unknown. It was with 60 Vbeta and 13 Jbeta primers that the PCR ran. Only in-frame clones appear in the TCRdb table, and some are missing; sequencing was by immunoSEQ multiplex PCR. The sample consists of some 150,000 clones, roughly 9.6% of them appearing once. Donors were nominally healthy when sampled, though unrecorded immune exposures were likely. This clonotype was sampled from a woman between 40 and 55 years old in good health and CMV-seropositive. The V gene is TRBV14, the J gene TRBJ1-6, with D perhaps matching TRBD1 (6 bases). Sequenced input: PBMCs. CDR3 amino acids: CASSQTFTGNSPLHF. CDR3 nucleotide sequence: TGTGCCAGCAGCCAGACCTTTACAGGGAACTCACCCCTCCACTTT.